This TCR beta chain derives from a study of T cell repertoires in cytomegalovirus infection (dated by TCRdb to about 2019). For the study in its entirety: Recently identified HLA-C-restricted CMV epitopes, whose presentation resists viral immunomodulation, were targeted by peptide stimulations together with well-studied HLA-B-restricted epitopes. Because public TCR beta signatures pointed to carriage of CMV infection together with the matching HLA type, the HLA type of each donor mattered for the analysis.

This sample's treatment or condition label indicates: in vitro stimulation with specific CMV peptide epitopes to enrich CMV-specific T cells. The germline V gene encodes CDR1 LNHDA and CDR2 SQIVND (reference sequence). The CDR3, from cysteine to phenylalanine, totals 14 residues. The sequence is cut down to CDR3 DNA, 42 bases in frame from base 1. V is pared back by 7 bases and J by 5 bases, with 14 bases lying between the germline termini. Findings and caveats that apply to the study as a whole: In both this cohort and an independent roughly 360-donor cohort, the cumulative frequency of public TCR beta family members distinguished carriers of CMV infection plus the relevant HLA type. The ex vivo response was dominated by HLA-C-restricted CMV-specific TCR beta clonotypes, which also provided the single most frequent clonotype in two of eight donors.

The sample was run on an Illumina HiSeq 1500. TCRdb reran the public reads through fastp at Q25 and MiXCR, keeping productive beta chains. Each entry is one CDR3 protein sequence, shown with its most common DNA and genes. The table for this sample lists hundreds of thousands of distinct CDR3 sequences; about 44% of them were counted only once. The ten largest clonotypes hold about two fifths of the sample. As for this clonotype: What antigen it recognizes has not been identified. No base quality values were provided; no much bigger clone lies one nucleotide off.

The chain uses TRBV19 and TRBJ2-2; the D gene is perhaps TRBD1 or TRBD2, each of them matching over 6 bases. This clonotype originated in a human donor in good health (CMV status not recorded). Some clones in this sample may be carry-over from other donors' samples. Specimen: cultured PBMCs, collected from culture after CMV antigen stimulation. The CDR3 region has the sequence CASTTWGATGELFF. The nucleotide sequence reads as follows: TGTGCCAGTACCACCTGGGGGGCTACCGGGGAGCTGTTTTTT. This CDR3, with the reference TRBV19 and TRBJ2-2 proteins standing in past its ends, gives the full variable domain DGGITQSPKYLFRKEGQNVTLSCEQNLNHDAMYWYRQDPGQGLRLIYYSQIVNDFQKGDIAEGYSVSREKKESFPLTVTSAQKNPTAFYLCASTTWGATGELFFGEGSRLTVL.